This TCR beta chain was captured in a study of T-cell reconstitution after alpha-beta-depleted transplantation in children. This clonotype was picked up many times. What it recognizes is unknown. Unique molecular identifiers were used to barcode this TCRbeta library. TCRdb called the PCR reads again in MiXCR, with one record for every CDR3 protein. The sample lists some 450,000 distinct CDR3 sequences, around two fifths occurring once. Study-wide results and limits: Day-60 TCRbeta diversity that was high in some patients was derived from surviving recipient T cells and thymic progenitors. Reportedly, alpha-beta T cells present about two months post-transplant originated from several hundred expanded clones of graft origin. From newly produced T cells came most of the T-cell counts and diversity one year after transplant.

This sequence was found in a girl aged 2-10 years with aplastic anemia, due to receive a stem cell transplant. The specimen comprised PBMCs, sampled before TCRalphabeta/CD19-depleted stem cell transplant.

The chain's CDR3 is CSVVAALYNEQFF. The DNA of the CDR3 is TGCAGCGTTGTGGCGGCCCTATACAATGAGCAGTTCTTC. This chain connects TRBV29-1 to TRBJ2-1; D not certain. The CDR3 is 13 amino acids. The V end was cut by 4 bases, the J end by 4 bases, with 11 bases between. From germline, CDR1 is SQVTM and CDR2 ANQGSEA.